This T cell receptor (beta chain) comes out of a study of shared clonotypes between healthy human individuals. Sequenced by immunoSEQ multiplex PCR; TCRdb stores in-frame clones only, minus some. Of approximately 1,000,000 clones in the sample, about 80% were seen once. V lost 4 bases and J 2 bases, leaving 21 bases between the germline ends. This CDR3 comprises 18 residues. Germline CDR1 is GTSNPN and CDR2 is SVGIG (reference sequence). Adult Caucasians living in Nashville, Tennessee made up all of the donors. This clone has just a few counts. The antigen is unknown. Study-wide points: It was observed that approximately 5% of naive CD4 clonotypes were shared across a few donors. Rarefaction indicated that sorted-subset sequencing remained incomplete although depth was large.

This sequence joins TRBV30 and TRBJ2-6; D not resolved. This receptor was taken from a man aged 18 to 30 in good health. Some clones in this sample may be carry-over from other donors' samples. Sequencing used memory CD4+ T cells from PBMCs. The subset here: CD45RA-negative fraction. As DNA, the CDR3 is TGTGCCTGGATGGGTGGTCGAACCAAGGATCCTGGGGCCAACGTCCTGACTTTC. This sequence encodes CAWMGGRTKDPGANVLTF.